The present T cell receptor (beta chain) was sequenced within a study of blood T cell repertoires in COVID-19. Generated by immunoSEQ multiplex PCR, the TCRdb table keeps only in-frame clones and is missing some. The data hold 200,000 to 250,000 clones, with about 83% observed a single time. The source of this sequence is an elderly woman with COVID-19, enrolled during active disease. What was sequenced was peripheral blood.

CDR3 protein: CASSGTGNQPQHF. The CDR3 DNA is TGTGCCAGCAGCGGGACAGGCAATCAGCCCCAGCATTTT. The genes are TRBV5-5 and TRBJ1-5, with 7 bases that match TRBD1. Losses at the gene ends were 4 bases for V and 2 bases for J; bases not matched to a gene: 0. The CDR3 consists of 13 residues. CDR1 and CDR2 from the germline V gene are SGHKS and YYEKEE (reference sequence).